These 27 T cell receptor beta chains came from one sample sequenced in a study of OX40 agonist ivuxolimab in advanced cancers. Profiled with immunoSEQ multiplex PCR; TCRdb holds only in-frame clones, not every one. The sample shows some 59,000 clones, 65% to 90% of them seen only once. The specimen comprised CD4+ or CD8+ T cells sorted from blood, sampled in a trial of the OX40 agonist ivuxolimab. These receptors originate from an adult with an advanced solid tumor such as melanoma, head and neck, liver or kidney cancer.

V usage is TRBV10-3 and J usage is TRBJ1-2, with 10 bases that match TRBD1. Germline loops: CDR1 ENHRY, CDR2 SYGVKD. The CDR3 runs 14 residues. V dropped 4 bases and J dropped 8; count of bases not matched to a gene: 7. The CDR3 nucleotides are TGTGCCATCAGTGGACAGGGGGCGCCTAGCGGCTACACCTTC. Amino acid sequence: CAISGQGAPSGYTF.

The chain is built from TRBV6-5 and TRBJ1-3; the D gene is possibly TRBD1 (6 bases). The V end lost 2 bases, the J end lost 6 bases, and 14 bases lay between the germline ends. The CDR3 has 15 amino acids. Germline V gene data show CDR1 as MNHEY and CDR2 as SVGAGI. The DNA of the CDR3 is TGTGCCAGCAGTTACGGCGGGGGGCTCGTAAACACCATATATTTT. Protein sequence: CASSYGGGLVNTIYF.

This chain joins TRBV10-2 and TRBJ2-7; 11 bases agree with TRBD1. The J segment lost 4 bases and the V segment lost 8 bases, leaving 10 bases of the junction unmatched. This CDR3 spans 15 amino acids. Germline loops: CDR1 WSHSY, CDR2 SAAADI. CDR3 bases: TGCGCCAGCCAACCAAGGGACAGGGGGGGGTACGAGCAGTACTTC. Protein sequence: CASQPRDRGGYEQYF.

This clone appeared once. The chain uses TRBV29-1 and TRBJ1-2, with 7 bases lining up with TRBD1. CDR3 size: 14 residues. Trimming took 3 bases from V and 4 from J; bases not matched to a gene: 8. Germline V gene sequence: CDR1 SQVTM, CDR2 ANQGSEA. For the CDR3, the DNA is TGCAGCGTTGACCTAACAGGGGCGGGCTATGGCTACACCTTC. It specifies CSVDLTGAGYGYTF.

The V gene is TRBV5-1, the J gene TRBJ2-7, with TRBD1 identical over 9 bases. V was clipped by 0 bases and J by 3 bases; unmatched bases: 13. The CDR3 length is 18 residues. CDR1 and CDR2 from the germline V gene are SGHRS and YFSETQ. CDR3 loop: CASSLESQGARGLYEQYF. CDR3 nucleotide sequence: TGCGCCAGCAGCTTGGAGTCACAGGGGGCTCGCGGGCTCTACGAGCAGTACTTC.

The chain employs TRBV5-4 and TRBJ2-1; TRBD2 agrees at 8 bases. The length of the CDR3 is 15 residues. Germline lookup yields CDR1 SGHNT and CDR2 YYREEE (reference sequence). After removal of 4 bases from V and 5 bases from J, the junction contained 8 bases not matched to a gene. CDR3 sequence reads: CASSRDSGEHNEQFF. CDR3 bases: TGTGCCAGCAGCCGCGATAGCGGGGAACACAATGAGCAGTTCTTC.

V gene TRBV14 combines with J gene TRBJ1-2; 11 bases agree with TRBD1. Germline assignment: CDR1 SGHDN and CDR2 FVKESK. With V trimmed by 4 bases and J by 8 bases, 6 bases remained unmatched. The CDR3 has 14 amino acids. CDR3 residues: CASSPTRTGGGYTF. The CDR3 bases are TGTGCCAGCAGCCCTACCCGGACAGGGGGCGGCTACACCTTC.

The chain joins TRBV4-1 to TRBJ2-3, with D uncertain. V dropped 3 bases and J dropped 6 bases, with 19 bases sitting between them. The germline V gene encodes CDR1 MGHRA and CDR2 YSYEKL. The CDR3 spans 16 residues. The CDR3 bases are TGCGCCAGCAGCCAGTCCGGCCGGGCCCGCTGGGATACGCAGTATTTT. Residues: CASSQSGRARWDTQYF.

CDR3 residues: CASGRIRQGEAFF. The DNA of the CDR3 is TGTGCCAGCGGAAGGATACGACAGGGTGAAGCTTTCTTT. The rearrangement uses TRBV6-5 and TRBJ1-1, with 7 bases matching TRBD1. Trimming removed 8 bases from V and 7 bases from J; junction bases left unmatched: 10. Germline CDR1 MNHEY, CDR2 SVGAGI. This CDR3 region has 13 residues.

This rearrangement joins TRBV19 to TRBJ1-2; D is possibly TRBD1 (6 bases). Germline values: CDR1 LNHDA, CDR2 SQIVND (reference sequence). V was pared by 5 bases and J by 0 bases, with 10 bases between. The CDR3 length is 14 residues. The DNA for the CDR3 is TGTGCCAGTAGTTTGGACAGAACTAACTATGGCTACACCTTC. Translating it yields CASSLDRTNYGYTF.

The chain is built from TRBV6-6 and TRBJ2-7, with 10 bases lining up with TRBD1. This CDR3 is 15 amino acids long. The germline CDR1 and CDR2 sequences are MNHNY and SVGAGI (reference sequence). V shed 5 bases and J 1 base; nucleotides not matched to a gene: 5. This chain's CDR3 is CASSPRDRGSYEQYF. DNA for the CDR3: TGTGCCAGCAGTCCTCGGGACAGGGGTTCCTACGAGCAGTACTTC.

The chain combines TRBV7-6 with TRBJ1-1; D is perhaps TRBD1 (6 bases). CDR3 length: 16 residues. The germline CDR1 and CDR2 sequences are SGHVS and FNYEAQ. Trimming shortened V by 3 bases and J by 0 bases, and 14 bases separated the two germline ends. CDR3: CASSLGIGGMNTEAFF. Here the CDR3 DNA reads TGTGCCAGCAGCTTGGGGATTGGGGGCATGAACACTGAAGCTTTCTTT.

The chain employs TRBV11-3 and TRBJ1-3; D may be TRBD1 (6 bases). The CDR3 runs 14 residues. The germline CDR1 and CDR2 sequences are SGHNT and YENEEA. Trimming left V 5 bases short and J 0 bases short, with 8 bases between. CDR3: CASSRTASGNTIYF. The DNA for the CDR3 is TGTGCCAGCAGCCGGACAGCCTCTGGAAACACCATATATTTT. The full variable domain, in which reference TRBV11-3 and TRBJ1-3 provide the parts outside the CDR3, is EAGVVQSPRYKIIEKKQPVAFWCNPISGHNTLYWYLQNLGQGPELLIRYENEEAVDDSQLPKDRFSAERLKGVDSTLKIQPAELGDSAVYLCASSRTASGNTIYFGEGSWLTVV.

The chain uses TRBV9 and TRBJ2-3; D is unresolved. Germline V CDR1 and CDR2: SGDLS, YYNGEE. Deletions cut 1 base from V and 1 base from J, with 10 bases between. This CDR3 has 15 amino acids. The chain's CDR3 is CASSVLDGRTDTQYF. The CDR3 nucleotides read TGTGCCAGCAGCGTACTTGACGGACGCACAGATACGCAGTATTTT.

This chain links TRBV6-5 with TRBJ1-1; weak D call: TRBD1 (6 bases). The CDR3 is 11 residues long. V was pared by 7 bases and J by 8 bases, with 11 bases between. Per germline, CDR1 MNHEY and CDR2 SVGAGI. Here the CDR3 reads CASTIDREAFF. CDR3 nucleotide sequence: TGTGCCAGCACCATCGACAGGGAAGCTTTCTTT.

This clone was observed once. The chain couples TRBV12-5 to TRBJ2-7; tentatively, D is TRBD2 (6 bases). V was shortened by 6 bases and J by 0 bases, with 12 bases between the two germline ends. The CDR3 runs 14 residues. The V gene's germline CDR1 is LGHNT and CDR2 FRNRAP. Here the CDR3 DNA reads TGTGCTAGTGGGACCGGGACTCACTCCTACGAGCAGTACTTC. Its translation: CASGTGTHSYEQYF. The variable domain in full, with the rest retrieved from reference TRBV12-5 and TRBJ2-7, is DARVTQTPRHKVTEMGQEVTMRCQPILGHNTVFWYRQTMMQGLELLAYFRNRAPLDDSGMPKDRFSAEMPDATLATLKIQPSEPRDSAVYFCASGTGTHSYEQYFGPGTRLTVT.

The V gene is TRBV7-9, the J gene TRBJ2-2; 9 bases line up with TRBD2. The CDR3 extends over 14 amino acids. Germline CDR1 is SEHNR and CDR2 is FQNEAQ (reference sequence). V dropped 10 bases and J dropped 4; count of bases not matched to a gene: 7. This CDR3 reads CAISGGEGTGELFF. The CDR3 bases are TGTGCCATTAGCGGGGGAGAAGGCACCGGGGAGCTGTTTTTT. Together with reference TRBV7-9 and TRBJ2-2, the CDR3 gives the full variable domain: DTGVSQNPRHKITKRGQNVTFRCDPISEHNRLYWYRQTLGQGPEFLTYFQNEAQLEKSRLLSDRFSAERPKGSFSTLEIQRTEQGDSAMYLCAISGGEGTGELFFGEGSRLTVL.

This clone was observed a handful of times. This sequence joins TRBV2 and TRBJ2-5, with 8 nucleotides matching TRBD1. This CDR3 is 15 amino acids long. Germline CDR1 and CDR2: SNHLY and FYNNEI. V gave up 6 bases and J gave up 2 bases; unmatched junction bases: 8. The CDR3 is CASRQTGVRQETQYF. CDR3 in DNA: TGTGCCAGCAGGCAGACAGGGGTGAGGCAAGAGACCCAGTACTTC.

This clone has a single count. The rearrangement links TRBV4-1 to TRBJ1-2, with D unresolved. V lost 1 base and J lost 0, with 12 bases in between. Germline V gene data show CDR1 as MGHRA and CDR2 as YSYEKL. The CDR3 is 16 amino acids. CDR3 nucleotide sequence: TGCGCCAGCAGCCAAGCAGAGAATAGAGCTAACTATGGCTACACCTTC. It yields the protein CASSQAENRANYGYTF.

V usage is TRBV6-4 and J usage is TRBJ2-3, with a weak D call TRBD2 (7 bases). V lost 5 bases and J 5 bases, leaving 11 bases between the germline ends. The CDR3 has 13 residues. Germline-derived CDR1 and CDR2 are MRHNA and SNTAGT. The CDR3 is CASSRGAGDTQYF. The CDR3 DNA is TGTGCCAGCAGTCGGGGGGCAGGAGATACGCAGTATTTT.

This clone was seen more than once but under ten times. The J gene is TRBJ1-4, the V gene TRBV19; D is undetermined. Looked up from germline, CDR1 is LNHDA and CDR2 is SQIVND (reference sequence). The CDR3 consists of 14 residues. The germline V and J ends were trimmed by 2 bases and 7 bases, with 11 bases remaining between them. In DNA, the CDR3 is TGTGCCAGTAGTATATTTGGCAACGGTGAAAAACTGTTTTTT. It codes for CASSIFGNGEKLFF.

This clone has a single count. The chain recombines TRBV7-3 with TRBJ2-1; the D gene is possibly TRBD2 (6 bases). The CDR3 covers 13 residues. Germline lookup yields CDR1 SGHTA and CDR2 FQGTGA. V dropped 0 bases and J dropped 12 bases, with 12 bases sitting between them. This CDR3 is CASSLTLVGGQFF. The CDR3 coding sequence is TGTGCCAGCAGCTTAACGTTGGTCGGGGGGCAGTTCTTC. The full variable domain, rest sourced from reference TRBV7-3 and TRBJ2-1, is GAGVSQTPSNKVTEKGKYVELRCDPISGHTALYWYRQSLGQGPEFLIYFQGTGAADDSGLPNDRFFAVRPEGSVSTLKIQRTERGDSAVYLCASSLTLVGGQFFGPGTRLTVL.

This CDR3 reads CASSLEAIREQFF. In nucleotides, the CDR3 is TGCGCCAGCAGCTTGGAGGCGATCCGTGAGCAGTTCTTC. The chain has TRBV5-1 and TRBJ2-1; D gene uncertain. From germline, CDR1 is SGHRS and CDR2 YFSETQ. The CDR3 length is 13 residues. V was trimmed by 0 bases and J by 9 bases, leaving 10 bases between them.

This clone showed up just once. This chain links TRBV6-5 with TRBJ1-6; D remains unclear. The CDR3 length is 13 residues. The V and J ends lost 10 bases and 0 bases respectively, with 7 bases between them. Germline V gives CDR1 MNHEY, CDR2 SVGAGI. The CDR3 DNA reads TGTGCCACCAAAGACTCCTATAATTCACCCCTCCACTTT. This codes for CATKDSYNSPLHF.

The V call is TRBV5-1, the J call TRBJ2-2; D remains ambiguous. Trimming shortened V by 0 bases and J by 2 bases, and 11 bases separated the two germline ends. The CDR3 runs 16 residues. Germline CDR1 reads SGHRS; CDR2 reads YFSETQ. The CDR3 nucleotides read TGCGCCAGCAGCTTGGGCCGTCGCGTTAACACCGGGGAGCTGTTTTTT. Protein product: CASSLGRRVNTGELFF.

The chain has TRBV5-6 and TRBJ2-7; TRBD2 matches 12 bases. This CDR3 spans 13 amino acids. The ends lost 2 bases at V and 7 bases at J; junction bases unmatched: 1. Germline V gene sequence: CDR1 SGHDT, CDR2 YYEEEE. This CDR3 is CASSFTSGGEQYF. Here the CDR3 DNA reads TGTGCCAGCAGCTTTACTAGCGGGGGGGAGCAGTACTTC.

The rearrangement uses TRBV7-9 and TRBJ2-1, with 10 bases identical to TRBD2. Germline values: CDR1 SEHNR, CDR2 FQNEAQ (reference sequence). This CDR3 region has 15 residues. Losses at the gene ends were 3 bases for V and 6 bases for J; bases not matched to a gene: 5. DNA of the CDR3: TGTGCCAGCAGCTTGGTTAGCGGGGGGCGCAATGAGCAGTTCTTC. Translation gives CASSLVSGGRNEQFF.